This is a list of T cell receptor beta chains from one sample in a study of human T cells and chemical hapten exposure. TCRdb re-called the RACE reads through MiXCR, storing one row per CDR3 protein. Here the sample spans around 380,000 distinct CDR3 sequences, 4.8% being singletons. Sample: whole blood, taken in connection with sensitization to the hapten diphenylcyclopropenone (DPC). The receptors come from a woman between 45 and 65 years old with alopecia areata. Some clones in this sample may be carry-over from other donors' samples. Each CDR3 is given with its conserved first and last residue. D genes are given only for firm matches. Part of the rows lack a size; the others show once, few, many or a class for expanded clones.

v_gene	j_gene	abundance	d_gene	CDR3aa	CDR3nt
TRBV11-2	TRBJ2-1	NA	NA	CASSPTGPRNEQFF	TGTGCCAGCAGCCCAACAGGGCCCCGCAATGAGCAGTTCTTC
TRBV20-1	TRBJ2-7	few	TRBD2	CSALTGTSGRGYEQYF	TGCAGTGCTCTCACCGGGACTAGCGGGAGGGGCTACGAGCAGTACTTC
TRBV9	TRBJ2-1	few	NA	CASSVVSGVNEQFF	TGTGCCAGCAGCGTAGTTTCGGGGGTAAATGAGCAGTTCTTC
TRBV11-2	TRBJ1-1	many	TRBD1	CASSPRTGLNTEAFF	TGTGCCAGCAGCCCGCGGACAGGGCTGAACACTGAAGCTTTCTTT
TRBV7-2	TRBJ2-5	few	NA	CASSSFRGSKETQYF	TGTGCCAGCAGCTCCTTCCGGGGTTCCAAAGAGACCCAGTACTTC
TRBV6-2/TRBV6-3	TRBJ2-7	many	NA	CASTYLAYNSYEQYF	TGTGCCAGCACCTACTTGGCGTATAATTCCTACGAGCAGTACTTC
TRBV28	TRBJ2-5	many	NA	CASSFSGLAQETQYF	TGTGCCAGCAGTTTCTCCGGACTGGCTCAAGAGACCCAGTACTTC
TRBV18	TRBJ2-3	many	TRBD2	CASSVAGPDTQYF	TGTGCCAGCTCAGTAGCGGGCCCAGATACGCAGTATTTT
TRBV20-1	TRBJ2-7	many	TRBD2	CSARGLAGPEQYF	TGCAGTGCTAGAGGTCTAGCGGGGCCCGAGCAGTACTTC
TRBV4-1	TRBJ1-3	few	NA	CASSLRSFSGNTIYF	TGCGCCAGCAGTCTCAGGTCTTTCTCTGGAAACACCATATATTTT
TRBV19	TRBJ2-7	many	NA	CATSGGSYEQYF	TGTGCCACCAGTGGCGGCTCCTACGAGCAGTACTTC
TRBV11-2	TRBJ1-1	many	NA	CASSLEDMEATEAFF	TGTGCCAGCAGCTTAGAGGATATGGAAGCCACTGAAGCTTTCTTT
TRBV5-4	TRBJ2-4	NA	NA	CASSLSGFGDIQYF	TGTGCCAGCAGCTTGTCCGGGTTCGGGGACATTCAGTACTTC
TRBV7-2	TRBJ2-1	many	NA	CASSLTSNKFF	TGTGCCAGCAGCCTGACTAGTAATAAGTTCTTC
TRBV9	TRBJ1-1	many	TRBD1	CASSLGDRGTEAFF	TGTGCCAGCAGCCTTGGGGACAGGGGCACTGAAGCTTTCTTT
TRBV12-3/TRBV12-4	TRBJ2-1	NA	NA	CASSTKGDNEQFF	TGTGCCAGCAGTACAAAGGGGGACAATGAGCAGTTCTTC
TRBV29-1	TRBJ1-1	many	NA	CSVEQEVTEAFF	TGCAGCGTGGAACAGGAGGTCACTGAAGCTTTCTTT
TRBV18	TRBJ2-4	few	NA	CASSPWGPTPLAKNIQYF	TGTGCCAGCTCACCGTGGGGTCCGACGCCTTTAGCCAAAAACATTCAGTACTTC
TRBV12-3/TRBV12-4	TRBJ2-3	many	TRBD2	CASSFRIAGRTSTDTQYF	TGTGCCAGCAGTTTCCGGATAGCGGGGCGGACCTCCACAGATACGCAGTATTTT
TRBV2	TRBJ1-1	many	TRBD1	CASSDTLTGTVTEAFF	TGTGCCAGCAGTGATACCCTGACAGGGACCGTGACTGAAGCTTTCTTT
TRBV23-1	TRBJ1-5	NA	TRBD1	CASSPQGGDQPQHF	TGCGCCAGCAGTCCACAAGGGGGCGATCAGCCCCAGCATTTT
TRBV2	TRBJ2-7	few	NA	CASSEDPPTGTGYEQYF	TGTGCCAGCAGTGAAGACCCCCCGACAGGTACCGGTTACGAGCAGTACTTC
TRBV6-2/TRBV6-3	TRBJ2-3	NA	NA	CASSTTGTDTQYF	TGTGCCAGCAGTACGACGGGCACAGATACGCAGTATTTT
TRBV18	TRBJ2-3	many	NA	CASSRVPSTDTQYF	TGTGCCAGCTCGCGGGTACCTAGCACAGATACGCAGTATTTT
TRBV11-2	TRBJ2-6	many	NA	CASSAVMAGVLTF	TGTGCCAGCAGCGCAGTGATGGCGGGCGTCCTGACTTTC
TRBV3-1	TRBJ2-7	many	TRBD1	CASSLQGAEQYF	TGTGCCAGCAGCCTACAGGGGGCGGAGCAGTACTTC
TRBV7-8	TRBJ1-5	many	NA	CASSLGPGQPQHF	TGTGCCAGCAGCTTGGGCCCAGGGCAGCCCCAGCATTTT
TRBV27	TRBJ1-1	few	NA	CASTSPKGDGTEAFF	TGTGCCAGCACCTCTCCCAAGGGGGATGGCACTGAAGCTTTCTTT
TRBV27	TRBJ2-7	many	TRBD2	CASSLSSGGTEEQYF	TGTGCCAGCAGTTTATCTAGCGGGGGAACCGAAGAGCAGTACTTC
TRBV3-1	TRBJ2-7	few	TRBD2	CASSPAPGTSGRSSYEQYF	TGTGCCAGCAGCCCCGCACCCGGGACTAGCGGGAGAAGCTCCTACGAGCAGTACTTC
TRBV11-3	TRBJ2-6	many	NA	CASSPRVGSLSGANVLTF	TGTGCCAGCAGCCCCCGGGTAGGAAGCCTCTCTGGGGCCAACGTCCTGACTTTC
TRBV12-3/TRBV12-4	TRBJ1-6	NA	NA	CASGPGTYNSPLHF	TGTGCCAGCGGGCCCGGAACCTATAATTCACCCCTCCACTTT
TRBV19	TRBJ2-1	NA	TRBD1	CASSIGQGNAMYNEQFF	TGTGCCAGTAGTATAGGACAGGGGAATGCCATGTACAATGAGCAGTTCTTC
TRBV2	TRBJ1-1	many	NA	CASSTKGNTEAFF	TGTGCCAGCAGCACGAAGGGGAACACTGAAGCTTTCTTT
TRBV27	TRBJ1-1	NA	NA	CASKSRTEAFF	TGTGCCAGCAAATCAAGAACTGAAGCTTTCTTT
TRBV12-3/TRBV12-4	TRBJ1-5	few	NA	CASSYSVFQPQHF	TGTGCCAGCAGTTATTCGGTTTTTCAGCCCCAGCATTTT
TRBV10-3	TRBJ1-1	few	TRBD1	CAISAGGDTEAFF	TGTGCCATCAGTGCAGGGGGGGACACTGAAGCTTTCTTT
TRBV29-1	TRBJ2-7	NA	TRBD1	CSVELPTGGLGEQYF	TGCAGCGTTGAGCTTCCAACAGGGGGTCTGGGCGAGCAGTACTTC
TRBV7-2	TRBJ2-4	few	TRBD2	CASSSILAGEYIQYF	TGTGCCAGCAGCTCTATCCTAGCGGGGGAGTACATTCAGTACTTC
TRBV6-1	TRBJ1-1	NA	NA	CASKVTGITEAFF	TGTGCCAGCAAGGTTACAGGGATCACTGAAGCTTTCTTT
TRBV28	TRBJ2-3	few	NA	CASSITGDTQYF	TGTGCCAGCAGTATAACTGGGGATACGCAGTATTTT
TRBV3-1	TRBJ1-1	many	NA	CASSQAAANTEAFF	TGTGCCAGCAGCCAAGCGGCAGCTAACACTGAAGCTTTCTTT
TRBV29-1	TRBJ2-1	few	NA	CSVEADNEQFF	TGCAGCGTTGAAGCCGACAATGAGCAGTTCTTC
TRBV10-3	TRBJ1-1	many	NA	CAITEGQWDTEAFF	TGTGCCATCACCGAGGGCCAGTGGGACACTGAAGCTTTCTTT
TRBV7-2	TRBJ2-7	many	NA	CASSLDRGNIPTEQYF	TGTGCCAGCAGCTTAGATCGTGGGAATATCCCCACCGAGCAGTACTTC
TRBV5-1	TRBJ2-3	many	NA	CASSRVRSADTQYF	TGCGCCAGCAGCAGAGTACGTAGTGCAGATACGCAGTATTTT
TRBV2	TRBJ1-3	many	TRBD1	CASNRGRTSGNTIYF	TGTGCCAGCAACAGGGGGCGAACCTCTGGAAACACCATATATTTT
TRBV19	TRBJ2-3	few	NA	CASALDGWRGDTQYF	TGTGCCAGTGCCCTTGACGGGTGGAGAGGAGATACGCAGTATTTT
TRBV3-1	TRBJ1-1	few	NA	CASSQGPSEAFF	TGTGCCAGCAGCCAAGGTCCCTCTGAAGCTTTCTTT
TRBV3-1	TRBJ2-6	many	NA	CASSQGGHLRSGANVLTF	TGTGCCAGCAGCCAGGGGGGCCACTTACGATCTGGGGCCAACGTCCTGACTTTC
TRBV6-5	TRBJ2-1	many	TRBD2	CASSFPGTRGEQFF	TGTGCCAGCAGTTTCCCCGGGACTAGGGGTGAGCAGTTCTTC